This TCR beta chain was profiled in a study of blood T cell repertoires in COVID-19. Overall study context: COVID-19 samples collected from the United States, Italy and Spain covered acute and convalescent phases. The analysed material was cDNA or gDNA that came from T cells, B-cell-depleted T cells, or PBMCs.

As processed by the authors: Estimation of nucleated cell counts was performed using reference gene primer amplification. Measured with immunoSEQ multiplex PCR; TCRdb has only the in-frame clones, and not every one. V and J calls and clone size come straight from that table; D and trimming were deduced from the DNA. The repertoire has about 100,000 clones, about 77% of them found once; the top ten carry less than 35%. Germline CDR1 SNHLY, CDR2 FYNNEI. CDR3 length: 15 amino acids. Trimming removed 7 bases from V and 1 base from J; junction bases left unmatched: 9. The gene calls are TRBV2 and TRBJ2-7; 8 nucleotides align to TRBD1. The receptor's source is a man in his 70s with active or convalescent COVID-19. The source material was peripheral blood. The CDR3 region has the DNA TGTGCCAGCACCAAGGGGGGACAGGATTCCTACGAGCAGTACTTC. Translated: CASTKGGQDSYEQYF. The complete variable domain, with remaining parts taken from reference TRBV2 and TRBJ2-7, reads EPEVTQTPSHQVTQMGQEVILRCVPISNHLYFYWYRQILGQKVEFLVSFYNNEISEKSEIFDDQFSVERPDGSNFTLKIRSTKLEDSAMYFCASTKGGQDSYEQYFGPGTRLTVT.